These T cell receptor beta chains were read from a single sample in a study of T-cell reconstitution after alpha-beta-depleted transplantation in children. Each CDR3 protein is one row after TCRdb ran MiXCR on the PCR reads. The data hold a few hundred thousand distinct CDR3 sequences, with 9.7% observed a single time. This material consisted of PBMCs from the stem cell graft donor, taken from the stem cell graft. Receptors were obtained from a human donor who donated a stem cell graft to a child with SCID. Each CDR3 is given with its conserved first and last residue. Size is omitted from some rows. Given values are once, few, many or a class for expanded clones.

J gene,V gene,clone size,CDR3 protein
TRBJ2-7,TRBV2,many,CASSIGLIYYEQYF
TRBJ1-2,TRBV9,NA,CASSVLGGNYGYTF
TRBJ2-5,TRBV5-4,NA,CASSLPDQSGGYQETQYF
TRBJ1-1,TRBV9,few,CASSVLLNTEAFF
TRBJ2-2,TRBV10-3,many,CAITQGQGAYTGELFF
TRBJ1-1,TRBV12-3/TRBV12-4,many,CASSPLGGLLEEAFF
TRBJ2-5,TRBV28,NA,CASSFLRTGGAGRTQYF
TRBJ1-2,TRBV5-1,many,CASTQVGGVDYGYTF
TRBJ2-7,TRBV12-3/TRBV12-4,many,CASSLSRGEQYF
TRBJ1-5,TRBV4-2,many,CASSQETDPLGNQPQHF
TRBJ2-7,TRBV12-3/TRBV12-4,many,CASSPPGLALFSEQYF
TRBJ1-6,TRBV5-1,many,CASSDRGVRSPLHF
TRBJ1-1,TRBV28,many,CASSLYNTEAFF
TRBJ1-6,TRBV20-1,many,CSARGQGFNSPLHF
TRBJ2-1,TRBV20-1,few,CSARLSGAYNEQFF
TRBJ1-1,TRBV5-1,many,CASRAGTNTEAFF
TRBJ2-7,TRBV5-1,NA,CASSLGGTGSNYEQYF
TRBJ1-5,TRBV20-1,many,CSARDDRVQPQHF
TRBJ2-1,TRBV5-1,many,CASSAQYNEQFF
TRBJ2-5,TRBV12-5,many,CASGLGQVAWQETQYF
TRBJ1-4,TRBV20-1,many,CSATQTGEKLFF
TRBJ1-4,TRBV20-1,many,CSASLPGQEEKLFF
TRBJ2-1,TRBV7-9,NA,CASGLGAGNEQFF
TRBJ1-6,TRBV14,few,CASSQYHSPLHF
TRBJ1-5,TRBV5-5,many,CASSFTGANQPQHF
TRBJ1-5,TRBV10-3,many,CAISQGARGNQPQHF
TRBJ1-1,TRBV5-1,many,CASSLVAGFEAFF
TRBJ1-1,TRBV5-1,many,CASSLEGTGEAFF
TRBJ2-5,TRBV5-5,many,CASSLRSVAGDRGETQYF
TRBJ1-5,TRBV5-1,many,CASSLGGWDRGTQPQHF
TRBJ2-3,TRBV20-1,NA,CSARQIFTDTQYF
TRBJ2-3,TRBV2,many,CASSEQRGVTDTQYF
TRBJ2-3,TRBV5-4,NA,CASSSGPPWGPDTQYF
TRBJ2-7,TRBV4-1,many,CASSQGGLREQYF
TRBJ2-1,TRBV19,many,CASSTGLAGLPYNEQFF
TRBJ2-2,TRBV20-1,many,CSERRGRTGELFF
TRBJ2-1,TRBV5-1,many,CASSWGLALGLDNEQFF
TRBJ1-2,TRBV2,many,CASSEWGIGNTAANYGYTF
TRBJ2-1,TRBV20-1,many,CSAQTSGAYNEQFF
TRBJ2-3,TRBV6-5,many,CASSRGDTQYF
TRBJ1-2,TRBV2,few,CASIPRGAVEGYTF
TRBJ1-2,TRBV20-1,many,CSARGQKNLYGYTF
TRBJ1-2,TRBV28,NA,CANSPPGGIYGYTF
TRBJ2-1,TRBV20-1,NA,CSASPGGLAGDYNEQFF
TRBJ1-6,TRBV5-1,many,CASSSGQAEPYNSPLHF
TRBJ2-7,TRBV5-1,many,CASSLIGQGAWEQYF
TRBJ1-4,TRBV4-1,many,CASSQNPHGATNEKLFF
TRBJ2-3,TRBV5-5,many,CASSLVATGLSTDTQYF
TRBJ2-2,TRBV5-1,many,CASSLEVSNTGELFF
TRBJ2-7,TRBV29-1,many,CSVRMGQTYEQYF
TRBJ1-3,TRBV4-3,few,CASSQGPATGNTIYF